These T cell receptor beta chains were read from a single sample in a study of monozygotic twins with inflammatory bowel disease. From its re-call of the 5' RACE reads, TCRdb lists each CDR3 protein once, without DNA. Found here are nearly 450,000 distinct CDR3 sequences; the top ten clones hold 2.4%. The sequenced material came from blood. The receptors stem from a human donor with ulcerative colitis or Crohn's disease, or a healthy co-twin of an affected twin (not recorded which). Each CDR3 is given with its conserved first and last residue.

j_call	v_call	cdr3_aa
TRBJ1-1	TRBV5-1	CASSWDRASTEAFF
TRBJ1-1	TRBV6-6	CASIMGQREAFF
TRBJ2-5	TRBV13	CASSPRGTGAFETQYF
TRBJ2-3	TRBV6-1	CASRDSGSRSTDTQYF
TRBJ2-5	TRBV6-1	CASRTPGVGETQYF
TRBJ1-1	TRBV5-1	CASSLGGTNTEAFF
TRBJ2-7	TRBV28	CASSPWDTPYEQYF
TRBJ2-7	TRBV9	CASSVNDRGYEQYF
TRBJ1-3	TRBV5-1	CASSLDPFSGNTIYF
TRBJ2-1	TRBV20-1	CSARPLSGGASGGSYNEQFF
TRBJ1-5	TRBV7-9	CASSLTGATGQPQHF
TRBJ2-3	TRBV7-6	CASSDRTVSTDTQYF
TRBJ1-5	TRBV20-1	CSAINEGVKRPQHF
TRBJ2-3	TRBV20-1	CSARSRTGEVRTDTQYF
TRBJ2-6	TRBV11-2	CASSFTASGANVLTF
TRBJ2-1	TRBV3-1	CASSLRTGPYNERFF
TRBJ1-2	TRBV7-3	CASSLTGQGGVTF